Reported below is one T cell receptor beta chain. CDR1 and CDR2 from the germline V gene are MNHEY and SMNVEV (reference sequence). The CDR3 sequence is 11 residues long. Trimming cost V 3 bases and J 9 bases, with 9 bases left between them. The second PCR ran roughly 6 to 11 cycles with a sample-barcoded 5' primer and J-beta primers. Each of the cDNA molecules was tagged by a template-switch adaptor with 12 random nucleotides. TCRdb re-called the 5' RACE reads with MiXCR, one entry per CDR3 protein. The table records about 1.8 million distinct CDR3 sequences, roughly 49% of them present only once. The data belong to a study of blood T cells in healthy people across ages.

The chain couples TRBV27 to TRBJ2-7; D not certain. This TCR came from a woman between 35 and 50 years old in good health. The sequenced material came from blood. CDR3 in DNA: TGTGCCAGCAGTTTGTCGGATGTGCAGTACTTC. It translates to CASSLSDVQYF.